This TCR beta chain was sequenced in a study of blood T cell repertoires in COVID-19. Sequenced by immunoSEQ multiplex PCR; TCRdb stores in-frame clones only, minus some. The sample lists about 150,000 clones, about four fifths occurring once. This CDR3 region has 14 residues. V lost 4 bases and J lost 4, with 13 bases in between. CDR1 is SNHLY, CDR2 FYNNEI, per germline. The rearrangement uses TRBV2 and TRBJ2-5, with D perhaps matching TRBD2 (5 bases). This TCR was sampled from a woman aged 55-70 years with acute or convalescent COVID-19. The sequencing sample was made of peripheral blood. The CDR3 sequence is CASSGGRGPETQYF. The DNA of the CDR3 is TGTGCCAGCAGTGGAGGTCGGGGTCCAGAGACCCAGTACTTC. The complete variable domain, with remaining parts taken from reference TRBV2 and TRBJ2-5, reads EPEVTQTPSHQVTQMGQEVILRCVPISNHLYFYWYRQILGQKVEFLVSFYNNEISEKSEIFDDQFSVERPDGSNFTLKIRSTKLEDSAMYFCASSGGRGPETQYFGPGTRLLVL.